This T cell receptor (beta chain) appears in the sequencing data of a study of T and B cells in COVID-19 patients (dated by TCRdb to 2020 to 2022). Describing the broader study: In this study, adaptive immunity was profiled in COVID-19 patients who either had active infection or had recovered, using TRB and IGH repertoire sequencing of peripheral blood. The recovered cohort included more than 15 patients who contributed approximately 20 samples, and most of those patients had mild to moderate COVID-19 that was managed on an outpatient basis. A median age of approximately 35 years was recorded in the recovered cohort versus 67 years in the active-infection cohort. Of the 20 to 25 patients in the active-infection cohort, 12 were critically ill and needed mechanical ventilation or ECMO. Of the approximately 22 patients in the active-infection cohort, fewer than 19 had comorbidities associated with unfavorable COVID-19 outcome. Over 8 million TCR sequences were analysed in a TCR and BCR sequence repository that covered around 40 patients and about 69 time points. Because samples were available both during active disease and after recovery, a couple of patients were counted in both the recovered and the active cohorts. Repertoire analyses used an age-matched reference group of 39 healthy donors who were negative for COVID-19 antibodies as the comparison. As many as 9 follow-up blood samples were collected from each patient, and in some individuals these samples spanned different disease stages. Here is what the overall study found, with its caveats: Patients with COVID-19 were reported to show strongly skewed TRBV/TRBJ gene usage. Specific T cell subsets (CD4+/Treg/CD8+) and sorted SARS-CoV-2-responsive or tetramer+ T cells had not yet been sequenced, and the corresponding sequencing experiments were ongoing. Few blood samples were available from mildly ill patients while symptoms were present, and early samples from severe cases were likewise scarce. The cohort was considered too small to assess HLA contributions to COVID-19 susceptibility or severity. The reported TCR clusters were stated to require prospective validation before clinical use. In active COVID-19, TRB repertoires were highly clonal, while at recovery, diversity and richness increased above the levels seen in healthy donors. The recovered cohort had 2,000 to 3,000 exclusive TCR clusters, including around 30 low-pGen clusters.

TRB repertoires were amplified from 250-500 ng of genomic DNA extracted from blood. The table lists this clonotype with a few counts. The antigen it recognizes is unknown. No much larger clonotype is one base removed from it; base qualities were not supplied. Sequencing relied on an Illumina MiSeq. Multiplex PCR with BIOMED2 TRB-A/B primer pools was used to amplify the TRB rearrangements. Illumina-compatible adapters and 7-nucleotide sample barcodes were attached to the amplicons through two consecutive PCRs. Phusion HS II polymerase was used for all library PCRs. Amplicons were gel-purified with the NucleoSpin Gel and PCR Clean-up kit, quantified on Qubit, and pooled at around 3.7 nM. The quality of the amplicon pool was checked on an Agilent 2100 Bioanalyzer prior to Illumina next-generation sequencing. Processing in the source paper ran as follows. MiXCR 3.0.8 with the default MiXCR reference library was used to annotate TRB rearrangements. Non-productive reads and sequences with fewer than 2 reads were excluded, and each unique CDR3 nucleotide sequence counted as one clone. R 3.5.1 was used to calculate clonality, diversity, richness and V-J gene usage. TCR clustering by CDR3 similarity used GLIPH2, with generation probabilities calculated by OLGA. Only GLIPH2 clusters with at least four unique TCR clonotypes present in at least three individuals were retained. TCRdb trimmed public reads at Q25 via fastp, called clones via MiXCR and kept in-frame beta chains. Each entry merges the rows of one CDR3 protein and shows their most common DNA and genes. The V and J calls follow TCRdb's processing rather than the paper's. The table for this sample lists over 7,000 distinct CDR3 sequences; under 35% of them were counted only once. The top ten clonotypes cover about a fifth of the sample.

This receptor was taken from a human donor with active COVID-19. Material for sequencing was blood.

Here the CDR3 is given as CASSLLADRGSPPLHF. The DNA reads TGTGCCAGCAGTTTGCTTGCGGACAGGGGCTCACCACCCCTCCACTTT. This receptor chain uses TRBV6-6 and TRBJ1-6, and TRBD1 matches 9 of the central bases. Reading the germline V gene (reference sequence) gives CDR1 MNHNY and CDR2 SVGAGI. V is pruned by 4 bases and J by 11 bases, leaving 12 bases of the junction without a gene match. The CDR3 sequence holds 16 residues, the cysteine and phenylalanine included. This entry keeps only the CDR3 DNA: 48 bases, framed from base 1.